This T cell receptor (beta chain) was captured by sequencing in a study of shared clonotypes between healthy human individuals. The CDR3 contains 16 residues. Losses at the gene ends were 4 bases for V and 5 bases for J; bases not matched to a gene: 7. Per the germline V gene, CDR1 is SGHRS and CDR2 is YFSETQ. With respect to this clone: Its antigen remains unknown.

Study-level findings and limits: When compared with the clonotypes that were shared by all four sorted-subset donors, the non-shared clonotypes turned out to have lower generation probabilities.

The table came from immunoSEQ multiplex PCR; TCRdb's copy has only in-frame clones and leaves some out. The sample includes about 640,000 clones, around 72% of them seen just once. The V and J genes are TRBV5-1 and TRBJ2-3, with 13 positions matching TRBD2. The source of this sequence is a woman younger than 45 in good health. The sequenced material came from memory CD4+ T cells sorted from blood. Subset described: CD45RA-negative fraction. CDR3 region: CASSLRLAGGIDTQYF. As DNA, the CDR3 is TGCGCCAGCAGCCTTCGACTAGCGGGAGGAATAGATACGCAGTATTTT.